A selection of T cell receptor beta chains follows, all from one sample in a study of shared clonotypes between healthy human individuals. The table came from immunoSEQ multiplex PCR; TCRdb's copy has only in-frame clones and leaves some out. The sample includes approximately 2.3 million clones, approximately 93% of them seen just once. Sample: naive CD4+ T cells from PBMCs. Receptor source: a man younger than 30 in good health. Some clones in this sample may be carry-over from other donors' samples. Each CDR3 is given with its conserved first and last residue. The order of the fields is J gene, V gene, clone size, D gene, CDR3 DNA, CDR3 protein. The D gene is left open where the match is weak. Clone size is not always given. Where it is, it says once, few, many or a class for expanded clones.

TRBJ1-2 TRBV5-6 . . TGTGCCAGCAGCTTCGCACCGGGACTGAGCTATGGCTACACCTTC CASSFAPGLSYGYTF
TRBJ2-7 TRBV7-3 once . TGTGCCAAGATAGACAGGCCACCTGACTACGAGCAGTACTTC CAKIDRPPDYEQYF
TRBJ2-1 TRBV19 . . TGTGCCAGCAGAGACAGGCTCCGGATCAATGAGCAGTTCTTC CASRDRLRINEQFF
TRBJ1-2 TRBV18 . . TGTGCCAGCTCACCCCGGATCACGGGGGGCGGTGGCTACACCTTC CASSPRITGGGGYTF
TRBJ2-3 TRBV30 . . TGTGCCTGGAATAGTGGCACAGATACGCAGTATTTT CAWNSGTDTQYF
TRBJ2-7 TRBV2 . TRBD2 TGTGCCAGCAGTGAAGCGGGATCAGTAACGGGACTAGCGGGAGTTTCCTACCACGAGCAGTACTTC CASSEAGSVTGLAGVSYHEQYF
TRBJ1-4 TRBV30 . . TGTGCCTGGGGTGGGGGTACTAATGAAAAACTGTTTTTT CAWGGGTNEKLFF
TRBJ2-3 TRBV5-1 . TRBD2 TGCGCCAGCAGCTTGGCGGTGGGCGGGAGATACACAGATACGCAGTATTTT CASSLAVGGRYTDTQYF
TRBJ2-7 TRBV7-2 . TRBD1 TGTGCCAGCAGCCTGGACAGGGGGGACGAGCAGTACTTC CASSLDRGDEQYF
TRBJ1-2 TRBV6-1 . . TGTGCCAGCAGTGTTAGAGGGGTTAACTATGGCTACACCTTC CASSVRGVNYGYTF
TRBJ2-3 TRBV18 . TRBD2 TGTGCCAGCTCACAAAACACACCGGGACTAGGAGCAGATACGCAGTATTTT CASSQNTPGLGADTQYF
TRBJ1-2 TRBV30 . . TGTGCCTGGAGTAAAGGACGCGTCCAGGGCTATGGCTACACCTTC CAWSKGRVQGYGYTF
TRBJ2-3 TRBV5-1 . TRBD2 TGCGCCAGCAGCCCCGGACTAGCGGGAGTGGATACGCAGTATTTT CASSPGLAGVDTQYF
TRBJ2-1 TRBV2 . TRBD2 TGTGCCAGCGAGGCCCGCCTAGCGGTGTCCTACAATGAGCAGTTCTTC CASEARLAVSYNEQFF
TRBJ1-4 TRBV5-1 . . TGCGCCAGCAGCTTGTTTGCCGGTCCTAATGAAAAACTGTTTTTT CASSLFAGPNEKLFF
TRBJ1-1 TRBV7-3 . . TGTGCCAGCCGCCTGGGCCCTGTGGAGGGACAAGCTTTCTTT CASRLGPVEGQAFF
TRBJ2-1 TRBV27 . . TGTGCCAGCAGTTTTGGTGCTAGCGCGACCCCCTACAATGAGCAGTTCTTC CASSFGASATPYNEQFF
TRBJ2-1 TRBV7-3 once . TGTGCCAGCAGCTTAATGGGTCCCTCTGGGGGCGGGAATGAGCAGTTCTTC CASSLMGPSGGGNEQFF
TRBJ2-5 TRBV18 . . TGTGCCAGCTCACCGGCGGGGGCGGAGACCCAGTACTTC CASSPAGAETQYF
TRBJ2-3 TRBV4-1 . TRBD1 TGCGCCAGCAGCCAAGGGACAGGGGGCCTAGTAGATACGCAGTATTTT CASSQGTGGLVDTQYF
TRBJ2-1 TRBV6-5 . . TGTGCCAGCAGGCGGAGCAGCTACAATGAGCAGTTCTTC CASRRSSYNEQFF
TRBJ2-7 TRBV13 . TRBD2 TGTGCCAGCAGCCCGAGACTAGCGACCTACGAGCAGTACTTC CASSPRLATYEQYF
TRBJ1-5 TRBV5-6 . . TGTGCCAGCAGCTTGTCAAGGGTAAGACAGCCCCAGCATTTT CASSLSRVRQPQHF
TRBJ2-3 TRBV6-6 . . TGTGCCAGCAGGACACAGGGTAGTGCCACAGATACGCAGTATTTT CASRTQGSATDTQYF
TRBJ1-1 TRBV27 once . TGTGCCAGCAGTTTATCGTCCTGGGGTACTGAAGCTTTCTTT CASSLSSWGTEAFF
TRBJ1-4 TRBV27 . . TGTGCCAGCAGTTACCTGGCCGGAGACTCTAATGAAAAACTGTTTTTT CASSYLAGDSNEKLFF
TRBJ2-2 TRBV11-2 . . TGTGCCAGCAGCCAAATCTGGACAGCCGGGGAGCTGTTTTTT CASSQIWTAGELFF
TRBJ2-3 TRBV15 . . TGTGCCACCAGCAGAGATCTCAGGACTAGCACAGATACGCAGTATTTT CATSRDLRTSTDTQYF
TRBJ1-2 TRBV7-3 once . TGTGCCAGCAGCTCAGGCCACGGGAACTATGGCTACACCTTC CASSSGHGNYGYTF
TRBJ2-6 TRBV7-6 . . TGTGCCAGCAGCATACAGGGTTCTGGGGCCAACGTCCTGACTTTC CASSIQGSGANVLTF
TRBJ1-5 TRBV13 few . TGTGCCAGCAGCTTAGGCCTCGGGGGGGCCCAGCATTTT CASSLGLGGAQHF
TRBJ1-3 TRBV6-5 . . TGTGCCAGCAGCCTCCGAGCTGGCGGAAACACCATATATTTT CASSLRAGGNTIYF
TRBJ2-3 TRBV5-4 . TRBD2 TGTGCCAGCAGCCGTAGACTAGCGGGGACTAGCACAGATACGCAGTATTTT CASSRRLAGTSTDTQYF
TRBJ1-3 TRBV7-2 . . TGTGCCAGCAGCTCTGTCTGGTCAGCGACCATATATTTT CASSSVWSATIYF
TRBJ1-2 TRBV7-9 once TRBD1 TGTGCCAGCAGCCCGACGACAGGGGGAGGCTACACCTTC CASSPTTGGGYTF
TRBJ1-4 TRBV5-1 . . TGCGCCAGCACCGCCGGAGGGGGGAATAATGAAAAACTGTTTTTT CASTAGGGNNEKLFF
TRBJ1-2 TRBV28 . . TGTGCCAGCAGTTTAGGAGGGCAGTTAGCTAACTATGGCTACACCTTC CASSLGGQLANYGYTF
TRBJ1-1 TRBV30 . . TGTGCCTGGAGTCAATCGTGGAGAGCTTTCTTT CAWSQSWRAFF
TRBJ2-7 TRBV2 once . TGTGCCAGCAGCCCCTTCCTCCCACGGGCCTACGAGCAGTACTTC CASSPFLPRAYEQYF
TRBJ2-5 TRBV6-5 . TRBD1 TGTGCCAGCAGCTACCCGGGACAGACCTACCAAGAGACCCAGTACTTC CASSYPGQTYQETQYF
TRBJ1-1 TRBV11-3 . TRBD1 TGTGCCAGCAGCCTAGGGACAGCCAACCCACTACCAGCTTTCTTT CASSLGTANPLPAFF
TRBJ1-2 TRBV25-1 once . TGTGCCAGCAGCCCCTCCCCCGCAAGGGGGTACTATGGCTACACCTTC CASSPSPARGYYGYTF
TRBJ1-2 TRBV28 . . TGTGCCAGCAGTTTAATTGGACAGAGGCTCTATGGCTACACCTTC CASSLIGQRLYGYTF
TRBJ1-5 TRBV18 . TRBD1 TGTGCCAGCTCCGGGACAGGCAGCCAGCCCCAGCATTTT CASSGTGSQPQHF
TRBJ1-5 TRBV18 once . TGTGCCAGCTCACCACAGGGTCAGGGCAATCAGCCCCAGCATTTT CASSPQGQGNQPQHF
TRBJ1-1 TRBV18 . . TGTGCCAGCGCGCCGACAGCGGGAAACACTGAAGCTTTCTTT CASAPTAGNTEAFF
TRBJ2-2 TRBV4-3 . . TGCGCCAGCAGCCAAGAGTTGGCAGGGGGGACGAACACCGGGGAGCTGTTTTTT CASSQELAGGTNTGELFF
TRBJ1-4 TRBV6-1 once TRBD1 TGTGCCAGCAGTGTCATGGGACAGACTAATGAAAAACTGTTTTTT CASSVMGQTNEKLFF
TRBJ2-7 TRBV4-2 . . TGTGCCAGCAGCCAAGATCGGCGGGGGCACGAGCAGTACTTC CASSQDRRGHEQYF
TRBJ1-2 TRBV19 . . TGTGCCAGTAGTTTTTTCGACCGACAGACCGGCTACACCTTC CASSFFDRQTGYTF
TRBJ1-4 TRBV5-5 . TRBD1 TGTGCCACCAGGGGGTACTTAGCGACTAATGAAAAACTGTTTTTT CATRGYLATNEKLFF
TRBJ2-1 TRBV29-1 . TRBD1 TGCAGCGTTGAAGGGACAGGGGACTACAATGAGCAGTTCTTC CSVEGTGDYNEQFF
TRBJ1-1 TRBV18 . . TGTGCCAGCTCACCAAGAAGAGGAGGGATCACGGTTGAAGCTTTCTTT CASSPRRGGITVEAFF
TRBJ2-2 TRBV5-5 . TRBD2 TGTGCCAGCAGCTTGGCACTAGCGGGAGGGGGCGCCGGGGAGCTGTTTTTT CASSLALAGGGAGELFF
TRBJ2-6 TRBV18 once TRBD1 TGTGCCAGCTCGGCCCAGACAGGGGTCAACGTCCTGACTTTC CASSAQTGVNVLTF
TRBJ1-2 TRBV7-9 . . TGTGCCAGCAGCTTAGAGCCGTCAAAAGGAGGCTACACCTTC CASSLEPSKGGYTF
TRBJ2-7 TRBV25-1 once TRBD1 TGTGCCAGCAGAGACAGGGCCTACGAGCAGTACTTC CASRDRAYEQYF
TRBJ2-1 TRBV27 . . TGTGCCAGCAGTTTGCGCGGACTGGCGGGAAACAATGAGCAGTTCTTC CASSLRGLAGNNEQFF
TRBJ1-1 TRBV5-4 . . TGTGCCAGCAGCTTGGGGTCACGAGGGAACACTGAAGCTTTCTTT CASSLGSRGNTEAFF